The 25 T cell receptor beta chains in this list originate from one sample, sequenced in a study of T cells after yellow fever vaccination (dated by TCRdb to between 2018 and 2020). Libraries were built with 5' RACE. The sequencer listed for this sample is Illumina HiSeq 2500. TCRdb trimmed the raw reads at Q25, called clones with MiXCR and kept productive beta chains. Here each entry gathers all rows of one CDR3 protein and keeps the most common genes and DNA. The sample table shows some 320,000 distinct CDR3 sequences, and roughly 9.4% are seen once. Under 20% of the sample comes from the top ten. The sample's treatment or condition label, in plain terms: live attenuated yellow fever vaccine strain. Sequences were derived from PBMCs, sampled on the day of the first yellow fever vaccination. All receptors derive from a man younger than 35 who received the YFV17D yellow fever vaccine.

This clonotype was seen repeatedly, ten times or more. The CDR3 DNA reads TGCGCCAGCAGCCAAGGACAAAATGAAAAACTGTTTTTT. It is translated as CASSQGQNEKLFF. The rearrangement uses TRBV4-1 and TRBJ1-4; no firm D call. The V end was cut by 1 base, the J end by 5 bases, with 5 bases between. The CDR3 totals 13 residues. The V gene's germline CDR1 is MGHRA and CDR2 YSYEKL.

This clonotype was recorded at least ten times. In DNA form, the CDR3 reads TGTGCCAGCAGCCAACATAGTCCAGATACGCAGTATTTT. Its translation is CASSQHSPDTQYF. The rearrangement uses TRBV14 and TRBJ2-3; D not certain. The CDR3 is 13 amino acids. Trimming shortened V by 2 bases and J by 4 bases, and 7 bases separated the two germline ends. Germline CDR1 SGHDN, CDR2 FVKESK.

This clonotype was counted at least ten times. The rearrangement links TRBV12-3 or TRBV12-4 to TRBJ2-7, with TRBD2 matching over 7 bases. This CDR3 contains 14 residues. V trimming: 3 bases; J trimming: 1 base; junction bases outside the gene matches: 3. The CDR3 DNA reads TGTGCCAGCAGTTTTACTAGCGCGTCCTACGAGCAGTACTTC. As protein: CASSFTSASYEQYF.

In this sample, this clonotype turned up a few times. A much more abundant neighbour one base away suggests this may be a read error. The gene calls are TRBV20-1 and TRBJ2-1; TRBD2 is a possible D gene (7 bases). There are 16 residues in the CDR3. Germline V lookup: CDR1 DFQATT, CDR2 SNEGSKA (reference sequence). CDR3 DNA sequence: TGCTGTGCTAGAGAGGGGAGGGGGGTCTCCTGGGATGAGCAGTTCTTC. Amino acid sequence: CCAREGRGVSWDEQFF.

There are a few counts of this clonotype. The J gene is TRBJ2-5, the V gene TRBV5-5, with a weak D call TRBD1 (10 bases). Trimming stripped 3 bases from V and 3 bases from J, with 18 bases between. The CDR3 length is 16 residues. CDR1 is SGHKS, CDR2 YYEKEE, per germline (reference sequence). CDR3 residues: CASSWAGGTGEETQYF. CDR3 bases: TGTGCCAGCAGCTGGGCGGGGGGGACAGGGGAAGAGACCCAGTACTTC.

The CDR3 spells CASSLEQANYGYTF. CDR3 DNA: TGCGCCAGCAGCTTGGAACAGGCTAACTATGGCTACACCTTC. The genes are TRBV5-1 and TRBJ1-2, with D maybe TRBD1 (5 bases). The CDR3 is made up of 14 amino acids. Trimming left V 0 bases short and J 0 bases short, with 6 bases between. Germline loops: CDR1 SGHRS, CDR2 YFSETQ.

This clonotype was counted many times. V gene TRBV15 combines with J gene TRBJ1-3; no firm D call. V lost 5 bases and J lost 0, with 8 bases in between. The germline CDR1 and CDR2 sequences are LNHNV and YYDKDF (reference sequence). This CDR3 is 14 amino acids long. DNA for the CDR3: TGTGCCACCAGCCTGGCGGGCTCTGGAAACACCATATATTTT. This sequence encodes CATSLAGSGNTIYF. The complete variable domain, with remaining parts taken from reference TRBV15 and TRBJ1-3, reads DAMVIQNPRYQVTQFGKPVTLSCSQTLNHNVMYWYQQKSSQAPKLLFHYYDKDFNNEADTPDNFQSRRPNTSFCFLDIRSPGLGDTAMYLCATSLAGSGNTIYFGEGSWLTVV.

CDR3 DNA: TGTGCCAGCAGTTACCAGGGGGGAGGAAACACCATATATTTT. Protein product: CASSYQGGGNTIYF. V is TRBV6-5 and J is TRBJ1-3; TRBD1 matches 7 bases. With 2 bases clipped from V and 4 bases from J, the junction kept 2 bases outside the gene matches. This CDR3 has 14 residues. Germline CDR1 is MNHEY and CDR2 is SVGAGI.

This clonotype has more than one count but fewer than ten. The chain has TRBV5-1 and TRBJ2-7, with 7 positions matching TRBD1. V lost 0 bases and J lost 5; bases outside the gene matches: 5. Germline CDR1 and CDR2: SGHRS and YFSETQ. This CDR3 is built from 14 residues. In DNA form, the CDR3 reads TGCGCCAGCAGCTTGGGAGGGGGCAAGGACGAGCAGTACTTC. This gives the protein CASSLGGGKDEQYF. Full variable domain (outside the CDR3, taken from reference TRBV5-1 and TRBJ2-7): KAGVTQTPRYLIKTRGQQVTLSCSPISGHRSVSWYQQTPGQGLQFLFEYFSETQRNKGNFPGRFSGRQFSNSRSEMNVSTLELGDSALYLCASSLGGGKDEQYFGPGTRLTVT.

This clonotype occurred a few times. The chain combines TRBV20-1 with TRBJ2-7; D gene ambiguous. The germline V gene has CDR1 DFQATT and CDR2 SNEGSKA (reference sequence). Trimming cost V 3 bases and J 6 bases, with 9 bases left between them. The CDR3 covers 11 residues. The CDR3 DNA reads TGCAGTGCTAGGGGTCCTCTCGAGCAGTACTTC. Translating it yields CSARGPLEQYF.

There are a few counts of this clonotype. The chain recombines TRBV4-3 with TRBJ2-1; the match to TRBD1 covers 7 bases. The CDR3 consists of 17 residues. CDR1 and CDR2 from the germline V gene are LGHNA and YSLEER. J gave up 7 bases and V 0 bases, and 12 bases lay outside the gene matches. The CDR3 reads CASSQDQTGLLLNEQFF. DNA of the CDR3: TGCGCCAGCAGCCAAGATCAGACAGGGTTGCTGCTGAATGAGCAGTTCTTC.

The sample holds many counts of this clonotype. The chain recombines TRBV7-9 with TRBJ1-2; D is ambiguous. Germline V gene sequence: CDR1 SEHNR, CDR2 FQNEAQ (reference sequence). Between the trimmed V and J ends, which lost 1 base and 6 bases, there was a span of 6 bases. This CDR3 has 12 amino acids. CDR3 region: CASSLEGHGYTF. CDR3 nucleotides: TGTGCCAGCAGCTTAGAAGGCCATGGCTACACCTTC.

This clonotype has ten or more counts. This chain joins TRBV4-1 and TRBJ2-1; D gene unclear. The CDR3 loop spans 13 amino acids. Trimming cost V 1 base and J 8 bases, with 9 bases left between them. Germline CDR1 reads MGHRA; CDR2 reads YSYEKL. The CDR3 region has the DNA TGCGCCAGCAGCCAAGTGAAGGGCTATGAGCAGTTCTTC. Residues: CASSQVKGYEQFF.

This clonotype has only a few counts. The CDR3 sequence is CASSRVDRGYTF. CDR3 nucleotide sequence: TGTGCCAGCAGCCGGGTTGACCGCGGCTACACCTTC. The chain joins TRBV5-6 to TRBJ1-2; no clear D. Between the trimmed V and J ends, which lost 4 bases and 8 bases, there was a span of 12 bases. There are 12 residues in the CDR3. In germline, CDR1 is SGHDT, CDR2 YYEEEE. The full variable domain, completed using reference TRBV5-6 and TRBJ1-2, is DAGVTQSPTHLIKTRGQQVTLRCSPKSGHDTVSWYQQALGQGPQFIFQYYEEEERQRGNFPDRFSGHQFPNYSSELNVNALLLGDSALYLCASSRVDRGYTFGSGTRLTVV.

The CDR3 coding sequence is TGTGCCAGGGGCCCCGGGCTCCTGCACAATGAGCAGTTCTTC. This gives the protein CARGPGLLHNEQFF. The rearrangement links TRBV5-6 to TRBJ2-1; D is unclear. This CDR3 contains 14 residues. Between the trimmed V and J ends, which lost 8 bases and 5 bases, there was a span of 17 bases. Germline V gives CDR1 SGHDT, CDR2 YYEEEE.

J is TRBJ1-2 and V is TRBV13, with 12 bases lining up with TRBD1. V dropped 2 bases and J dropped 6; count of bases not matched to a gene: 4. The CDR3 consists of 15 residues. CDR1 and CDR2 from the germline V gene are PRHDT and FYEKMQ (reference sequence). The CDR3 reads CASSLRDRGPHGYTF. CDR3 nucleotides: TGTGCCAGCAGCTTAAGGGACAGGGGGCCTCATGGCTACACCTTC.

The V call is TRBV5-1, the J call TRBJ2-5, with 7 nucleotides matching TRBD2. With V trimmed by 4 bases and J by 1 base, 7 bases remained unmatched. CDR1 and CDR2 from the germline V gene are SGHRS and YFSETQ. The CDR3 has 15 residues. This CDR3 is CASSALAGSQETQYF. CDR3 nucleotide sequence: TGCGCCAGCAGCGCCTTAGCGGGCAGCCAAGAGACCCAGTACTTC.

This chain links TRBV4-1 with TRBJ1-6, with TRBD1 matching 8 bases. CDR1 is MGHRA and CDR2 is YSYEKL in the germline V gene. The CDR3 extends over 15 amino acids. V was pared by 1 base and J by 7 bases, with 3 bases of the junction left unmatched. The CDR3 DNA follows: TGCGCCAGCAGCCAAGGGACAGGGAGGAATTCACCCCTCCACTTT. It yields the protein CASSQGTGRNSPLHF.

The chain links TRBV7-2 to TRBJ2-2; D possibly corresponds to TRBD1 (5 bases). V shed 6 bases and J shed 6 bases, with 11 bases lying between them. The CDR3 covers 13 residues. The germline CDR1 and CDR2 sequences are SGHTA and FQGNSA. CDR3 loop: CASREGVAGELFF. CDR3 nucleotide sequence: TGTGCCAGCAGGGAAGGGGTTGCCGGGGAGCTGTTTTTT.

The sample holds a few counts of this clonotype. The chain has TRBV5-6 and TRBJ2-1; no clear D. In germline, CDR1 is SGHDT, CDR2 YYEEEE. The V and J ends lost 1 base and 6 bases respectively, with 8 bases between them. The CDR3 runs 13 residues. CDR3 nucleotide sequence: TGTGCCAGCAGCTTGTACAATTCCAATGAGCAGTTCTTC. Translating it yields CASSLYNSNEQFF.

There are a few counts of this clonotype. V and J are TRBV6-1 and TRBJ1-2; 9 positions match TRBD1. This CDR3 is built from 15 residues. Germline assignment: CDR1 MNHNS and CDR2 SASEGT. V gave up 5 bases and J gave up 7 bases; unmatched junction bases: 11. CDR3 nucleotides: TGTGCCAGCAGTAAAGAGGACAGGGGTATTTCTGGCTACACCTTC. Amino acid sequence: CASSKEDRGISGYTF.

Only a few counts were recorded for this clonotype. This rearrangement joins TRBV29-1 to TRBJ2-1; tentative D call: TRBD2 (5 bases). This CDR3 region has 13 residues. Trimming removed 4 bases from V and 1 base from J, with 8 bases in between. Looked up from germline, CDR1 is SQVTM and CDR2 is ANQGSEA. The CDR3: CSVGLQSYNEQFF. The CDR3 DNA sequence: TGCAGCGTTGGACTACAATCCTACAATGAGCAGTTCTTC.

This clonotype was seen more than once but under ten times. V and J are TRBV6-2 or TRBV6-3 and TRBJ2-5; a possible D gene is TRBD1 (6 bases). Trimming stripped 2 bases from V and 5 bases from J, with 15 bases between. Germline CDR1 reads MNHEY; CDR2 reads SVGEGT. The CDR3 has 15 residues. CDR3 coding DNA: TGTGCCAGCAGTTACCATCAACAGGGACGGGAGACCCAGTACTTC. It codes for CASSYHQQGRETQYF.

The sample holds a few counts of this clonotype. The V and J genes are TRBV24-1 and TRBJ1-1; D gene ambiguous. With 3 bases removed from V and 0 bases from J, the gap between germline ends came to 10 bases. In germline, CDR1 is KGHDR, CDR2 SFDVKD. The CDR3 has 15 residues. The CDR3 protein is CATSDLPVLNTEAFF. CDR3 nucleotide sequence: TGTGCCACCAGTGATCTCCCAGTTTTGAACACTGAAGCTTTCTTT.

For the CDR3, the DNA is TGTGCCATCAGGGCCAAACTAGCGGGGGGGAAAGAGACCCAGTACTTC. Its protein product is CAIRAKLAGGKETQYF. This chain joins TRBV10-3 and TRBJ2-5; 13 bases are a match to TRBD2. The ends lost 6 bases at V and 3 bases at J; junction bases unmatched: 7. Germline V gene sequence: CDR1 ENHRY, CDR2 SYGVKD. The CDR3 has 16 residues.